This T cell receptor beta chain was recovered during a study of T cells expressing NK-cell markers. Looking at the study overall: Sorted CD3+CD56-NKG2C+, CD3+CD56+NKG2C- and CD3+CD56+NKG2C+ T cells were the source of the TCR beta repertoires. Most of the eight sequenced donors tested HCMV-seropositive; one tested seronegative.

The CDR3 is 16 amino acids. The V gene's germline CDR1 is SGHTA and CDR2 FQGNSA. General study results and limits: The contribution of dominant NKG2C+ clonotypes to CD8+ T cells in six or seven donors was about 1.0-7.0%. These same clonotypes (in several donors) also led the CD3+CD56-NKG2C+ fraction.

Note on this clonotype: Its cognate antigen is unknown.

With the 5' RACE reads reprocessed, TCRdb shows one record per CDR3 protein and no DNA. The table for this sample gives some 300,000 distinct CDR3 sequences. The sequencing input was blood T cells: a sorted CD56 or NKG2C T cell subset, CD4+ or CD8+ T cells, or bulk PBMC T cells (not recorded which). The rearrangement joins TRBV7-2 to TRBJ2-5; the TCRdb D gene call, TRBD2, has no DNA to confirm it. The TCR comes from a man younger than 30 in good health. The CDR3 here is CASSRRSSGNQETQYF. The full variable domain, its missing parts supplied by reference TRBV7-2 and TRBJ2-5, is GAGVSQSPSNKVTEKGKDVELRCDPISGHTALYWYRQSLGQGLEFLIYFQGNSAPDKSGLPSDRFSAERTGGSVSTLTIQRTQQEDSAVYLCASSRRSSGNQETQYFGPGTRLLVL.